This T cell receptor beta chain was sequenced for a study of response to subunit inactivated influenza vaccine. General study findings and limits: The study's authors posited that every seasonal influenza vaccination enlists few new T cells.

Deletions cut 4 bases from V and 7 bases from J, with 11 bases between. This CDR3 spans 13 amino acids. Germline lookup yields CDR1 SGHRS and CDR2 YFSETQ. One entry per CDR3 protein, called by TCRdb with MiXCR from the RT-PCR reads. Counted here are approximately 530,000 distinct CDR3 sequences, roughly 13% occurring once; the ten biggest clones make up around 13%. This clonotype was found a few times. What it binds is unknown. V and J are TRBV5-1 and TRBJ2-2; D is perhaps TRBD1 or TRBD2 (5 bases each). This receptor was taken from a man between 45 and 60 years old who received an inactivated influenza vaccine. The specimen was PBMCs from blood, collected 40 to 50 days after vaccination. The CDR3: CASSLQGDGELFF. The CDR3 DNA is TGCGCCAGCAGCCTCCAGGGAGACGGGGAGCTGTTTTTT. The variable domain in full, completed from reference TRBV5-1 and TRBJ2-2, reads KAGVTQTPRYLIKTRGQQVTLSCSPISGHRSVSWYQQTPGQGLQFLFEYFSETQRNKGNFPGRFSGRQFSNSRSEMNVSTLELGDSALYLCASSLQGDGELFFGEGSRLTVL.